The entry that follows covers one T cell receptor beta chain sequence. Its target is unknown. The data were obtained in a study of response to subunit inactivated influenza vaccine. Study-level points and caveats: After each seasonal influenza vaccination, few new T cells are recruited, the authors suggested.

TCRdb re-analysed the RT-PCR reads in MiXCR, keeping a single row per CDR3 protein. The table lists 700,000 to 800,000 distinct CDR3 sequences, 15% to 20% of them singletons, with roughly a tenth in the top ten. The V gene end was trimmed by 0 bases and the J gene end by 6 bases; junction bases not matched to a gene: 10. The CDR3 is 17 residues long. Germline CDR1 KGHDR, CDR2 SFDVKD. V is TRBV24-1 and J is TRBJ2-1; 7 bases match TRBD2. The sequence derives from a man aged 50-59 years who received an inactivated influenza vaccine. The input for sequencing was PBMCs from blood, taken 4 to 6 days after vaccination. The CDR3 region is CATSDLGRSGRGNEQFF. The CDR3 DNA reads TGTGCCACCAGTGATTTGGGTCGAAGTGGGAGGGGCAATGAGCAGTTCTTC.